What follows are 20 T cell receptor beta chains derived from one specimen sequenced in a study of blood T cell repertoires in COVID-19 (dated by TCRdb to between 2020 and 2021). The receptor library was made with the immunoSEQ multiplex PCR assay. This is the immuneACCESS table as TCRdb keeps it, with only in-frame sequences that have V and J called. A part of the clones is gone; compared with another copy, unresolved V genes explain less than half, and the rest is unexplained. Within this sample are 80,000 to 90,000 clones, with approximately 82% of them counted one time only. The ten biggest clones cover more than 2% of the sample. Sequencing was done on a sample of peripheral blood. The receptors were gathered from a woman aged 70 to 79 with acute or convalescent COVID-19.

This sequence joins TRBV28 and TRBJ1-1; TRBD1 matches at 7 bases. The trim removed 4 bases at V and 6 bases at J, leaving 14 bases unmatched. The CDR3 is 16 residues long. From germline, CDR1 is MDHEN and CDR2 SYDVKM. CDR3 in amino acids: CASSSLSPRGVAEAFF. DNA for the CDR3: TGTGCCAGCAGTTCCCTCAGCCCCAGGGGGGTGGCTGAAGCTTTCTTT. Complete variable domain (other parts from reference TRBV28 and TRBJ1-1): DVKVTQSSRYLVKRTGEKVFLECVQDMDHENMFWYRQDPGLGLRLIYFSYDVKMKEKGDIPEGYSVSREKKERFSLILESASTNQTSMYLCASSSLSPRGVAEAFFGQGTRLTVV.

DNA for the CDR3: TGTGCCAGCAGGAAAAGCGGGGGGAACTATGGCTACACCTTC. It translates to CASRKSGGNYGYTF. V is TRBV25-1 and J is TRBJ1-2, with D possibly being TRBD1 (5 bases). V was cut by 6 bases and J by 2 bases, with 13 bases left in between. Germline V gene lookup returns CDR1 MGHDK and CDR2 SYGVNS. The CDR3 loop spans 14 amino acids.

The chain joins TRBV9 to TRBJ2-3, with D perhaps TRBD2 (7 bases). Looked up from germline, CDR1 is SGDLS and CDR2 is YYNGEE. Trimming removed 4 bases from V and 2 bases from J, with 14 bases in between. The CDR3 has 15 residues. This CDR3 is CASSPLGGPTDTQYF. CDR3 bases: TGTGCCAGCAGCCCCCTGGGGGGGCCCACAGATACGCAGTATTTT.

This chain links TRBV7-6 with TRBJ1-1; a possible D gene is TRBD1 (6 bases). The germline V and J ends were trimmed by 5 bases and 1 base, with 17 bases remaining between them. The CDR3 totals 16 residues. The germline V gene has CDR1 SGHVS and CDR2 FNYEAQ. The CDR3 is CASSPGGGVGNTEAFF. CDR3 bases: TGTGCCAGCAGCCCTGGGGGGGGCGTCGGGAACACTGAAGCTTTCTTT. The full variable domain, rest sourced from reference TRBV7-6 and TRBJ1-1, is GAGVSQSPRYKVTKRGQDVALRCDPISGHVSLYWYRQALGQGPEFLTYFNYEAQQDKSGLPNDRFSAERPEGSISTLTIQRTEQRDSAMYRCASSPGGGVGNTEAFFGQGTRLTVV.

The table lists this clone with a few counts. CDR3 nucleotide sequence: TGTGCCAGTAGTATAGGAGAGGAGGCAGATACGCAGTATTTT. Translating it yields CASSIGEEADTQYF. The chain employs TRBV19 and TRBJ2-3, with D maybe TRBD2 (5 bases). The CDR3 runs 14 residues. Trimming pared 1 base from V and 4 bases from J, leaving 9 bases between. Germline V gene lookup returns CDR1 LNHDA and CDR2 SQIVND (reference sequence). The whole variable domain, filled in from reference TRBV19 and TRBJ2-3, reads DGGITQSPKYLFRKEGQNVTLSCEQNLNHDAMYWYRQDPGQGLRLIYYSQIVNDFQKGDIAEGYSVSREKKESFPLTVTSAQKNPTAFYLCASSIGEEADTQYFGPGTRLTVL.

This chain links TRBV19 with TRBJ2-1, with TRBD1 matching 12 bases. There are 17 residues in the CDR3. The V gene's germline CDR1 is LNHDA and CDR2 SQIVND (reference sequence). J gave up 7 bases and V 7 bases, and 14 bases lay outside the gene matches. The CDR3 DNA follows: TGTGCCAGTAACGCCAAGTTGGGGACAGGGGGCACGAATGAGCAGTTCTTC. The encoded protein is CASNAKLGTGGTNEQFF.

V gene TRBV18 combines with J gene TRBJ1-1, with unresolved D. The V and J ends lost 1 base and 1 base respectively, with 10 bases between them. The CDR3 spans 15 residues. The germline V gene has CDR1 KGHSH and CDR2 LQKENI. The CDR3 coding sequence is TGTGCCAGCTCACCACGACTGGTCCAGAACACTGAAGCTTTCTTT. It translates to CASSPRLVQNTEAFF.

J is TRBJ2-2 and V is TRBV6-1; possible D gene TRBD2, 7 bases. The CDR3 is 18 residues long. Germline CDR1 is MNHNS and CDR2 is SASEGT. Trimming cost V 3 bases and J 0 bases, with 17 bases left between them. The CDR3 reads CASSDTGRGWSNTGELFF. In DNA form, the CDR3 reads TGTGCCAGCAGTGATACGGGGAGGGGGTGGTCGAACACCGGGGAGCTGTTTTTT.

The V gene is TRBV5-1, the J gene TRBJ1-2; 7 bases are a match to TRBD1. Trimming cost V 4 bases and J 6 bases; bases outside gene matches: 12. Germline CDR1 reads SGHRS; CDR2 reads YFSETQ. The CDR3 runs 15 residues. The CDR3 nucleotides read TGCGCCAGCAGCCTAGATACAGGGGAAGTAAATGGCTACACCTTC. It yields the protein CASSLDTGEVNGYTF.

The V call is TRBV10-3, the J call TRBJ1-2, with TRBD1 matching 8 bases. CDR3 length: 13 residues. From germline, CDR1 is ENHRY and CDR2 SYGVKD. With 7 bases clipped from V and 5 bases from J, the junction kept 6 bases outside the gene matches. As DNA, the CDR3 is TGTGCCATCACCCCCGGACAGGGTTATGGCTACACCTTC. As protein: CAITPGQGYGYTF.

The chain combines TRBV28 with TRBJ1-6, with 8 bases aligning to TRBD1. The J segment lost 6 bases and the V segment lost 6 bases, leaving 10 bases of the junction unmatched. This CDR3 region has 16 residues. Germline values: CDR1 MDHEN, CDR2 SYDVKM. The CDR3 loop is CASSVDRAERNSPLHF. Here the CDR3 DNA reads TGTGCCAGCAGCGTGGACAGGGCGGAACGTAATTCACCCCTCCACTTT. Full variable domain (rest looked up from reference TRBV28 and TRBJ1-6): DVKVTQSSRYLVKRTGEKVFLECVQDMDHENMFWYRQDPGLGLRLIYFSYDVKMKEKGDIPEGYSVSREKKERFSLILESASTNQTSMYLCASSVDRAERNSPLHFGNGTRLTVT.

CDR3 nucleotide sequence: TGTGCCAGCAGTTGGGGACAGGGTTTATTTCAGCCCCAGCATTTT. Protein product: CASSWGQGLFQPQHF. The chain joins TRBV28 to TRBJ1-5; 9 nucleotides agree with TRBD1. The CDR3 is made up of 15 amino acids. J gave up 6 bases and V 4 bases, and 7 bases lay outside the gene matches. Looked up from germline, CDR1 is MDHEN and CDR2 is SYDVKM.

The rearrangement joins TRBV19 to TRBJ2-5, with 9 bases that match TRBD2. The CDR3 totals 15 residues. Germline V lookup: CDR1 LNHDA, CDR2 SQIVND (reference sequence). V shed 4 bases, J shed 5 bases, and the junction held 8 bases outside the gene matches. The CDR3 bases are TGTGCCAGTAGTAGGGCCAGCGGGGGGCTCGAGACCCAGTACTTC. This gives the protein CASSRASGGLETQYF. Variable domain in full (rest from reference TRBV19 and TRBJ2-5): DGGITQSPKYLFRKEGQNVTLSCEQNLNHDAMYWYRQDPGQGLRLIYYSQIVNDFQKGDIAEGYSVSREKKESFPLTVTSAQKNPTAFYLCASSRASGGLETQYFGPGTRLLVL.

The rearrangement uses TRBV7-9 and TRBJ2-3, with 8 nucleotides matching TRBD2. Looked up from germline, CDR1 is SEHNR and CDR2 is FQNEAQ (reference sequence). This CDR3 is built from 13 residues. The V and J ends lost 4 bases and 5 bases, in that order; junction bases with no gene match: 2. The CDR3: CASSSGGQDTQYF. For the CDR3, the DNA is TGTGCCAGCAGCTCGGGGGGGCAAGATACGCAGTATTTT.

The chain links TRBV7-2 to TRBJ2-7; 8 nucleotides align to TRBD1. Germline values: CDR1 SGHTA, CDR2 FQGNSA. This CDR3 contains 13 residues. V trimming: 8 bases; J trimming: 4 bases; junction bases outside the gene matches: 7. The CDR3 sequence is CASGDRGSYEQYF. The CDR3 DNA is TGTGCCAGCGGCGACAGGGGTTCTTACGAGCAGTACTTC.

This chain connects TRBV11-3 to TRBJ1-1; a weak D match, TRBD1 (5 bases). The CDR3 covers 15 residues. Germline CDR1 is SGHNT and CDR2 is YENEEA. Trimming pared 4 bases from V and 3 bases from J, leaving 15 bases between. In DNA, the CDR3 is TGTGCCAGCAGCTCCCCAGGACCGGGGGACACTGAAGCTTTCTTT. Amino acids: CASSSPGPGDTEAFF.

This clone was detected a few times. The chain couples TRBV29-1 to TRBJ2-5; the match to TRBD1 covers 7 bases. The germline CDR1 and CDR2 sequences are SQVTM and ANQGSEA. Trimming cost V 4 bases and J 4 bases; bases outside gene matches: 9. The length of the CDR3 is 14 residues. CDR3 region: CSVGGSRGRETQYF. The CDR3 DNA reads TGCAGCGTTGGGGGTTCGAGGGGGCGAGAGACCCAGTACTTC.

J is TRBJ1-1 and V is TRBV5-1; the match to TRBD1 covers 7 bases. The V gene end was trimmed by 1 base and the J gene end by 1 base; junction bases not matched to a gene: 1. Germline V lookup: CDR1 SGHRS, CDR2 YFSETQ. There are 14 residues in the CDR3. For the CDR3, the DNA is TGCGCCAGCAGCTTGAGGACAGGGAACACTGAAGCTTTCTTT. This translates into CASSLRTGNTEAFF.

The rearrangement joins TRBV30 to TRBJ1-2, with a tentative D call TRBD1 (6 bases). CDR3 size: 15 residues. The ends were cut back, 2 bases at V and 6 bases at J, with 19 bases in the middle. Per germline, CDR1 GTSNPN and CDR2 SVGIG (reference sequence). The CDR3 DNA reads TGTGCCTGGAGTCCTCCCGACAGGTTAGGTAATGGCTACACCTTC. As protein: CAWSPPDRLGNGYTF.

This chain uses TRBV7-3 with TRBJ2-2; D is ambiguous. Per the germline V gene, CDR1 is SGHTA and CDR2 is FQGTGA. The CDR3 is made up of 12 amino acids. V was shortened by 3 bases and J by 8 bases, with 7 bases between the two germline ends. The CDR3 region is CASSFLSGELFF. CDR3 DNA: TGTGCCAGCAGCTTCTTATCTGGGGAGCTGTTTTTT. The complete variable domain, with remaining parts taken from reference TRBV7-3 and TRBJ2-2, reads GAGVSQTPSNKVTEKGKYVELRCDPISGHTALYWYRQSLGQGPEFLIYFQGTGAADDSGLPNDRFFAVRPEGSVSTLKIQRTERGDSAVYLCASSFLSGELFFGEGSRLTVL.